The T cell receptor (beta chain) described here comes from a study of PD-L1 blockade in urothelial cancer. About the research overall: A median around 150,000 T cells were found in blood samples.

Clones were read by immunoSEQ multiplex PCR, and TCRdb kept only the in-frame ones, dropping some. The table has more than 35,000 clones, roughly four fifths seen once. Metastatic or locally advanced urothelial carcinoma was present in the patients. The CDR3 sequence is 15 residues long. The J segment lost 7 bases and the V segment lost 3 bases, leaving 9 bases of the junction unmatched. From germline, CDR1 is ENHRY and CDR2 SYGVKD. This clone turned up a few times. The sample consisted of PBMCs, taken around atezolizumab (anti-PD-L1) treatment. The chain recombines TRBV10-3 with TRBJ2-1; TRBD2 matches at 7 bases. The origin of this receptor is a man in his sixties or seventies with urothelial cancer. CDR3: CAISDLAGVGNEQFF. CDR3 bases: TGTGCCATCAGTGATTTGGCGGGAGTGGGGAATGAGCAGTTCTTC.